The 2 T cell receptor beta chains below all came from one sample that was sequenced in a study of response to subunit inactivated influenza vaccine. TCRdb independently ran MiXCR on the RT-PCR reads; one entry per CDR3 protein. This sample has about 540,000 distinct CDR3 sequences, with around 25% found just once. The same sample was also used in a study of T cells expressing NK-cell markers. That paper notes: TCR beta libraries carry UMIs added by 5'RACE template switching.

The sequences come from CD4+ T cells sorted from PBMCs, collected 11 to 12 days after vaccination. The receptor set was obtained from a man in his fifties or sixties who received an inactivated influenza vaccine.

This clonotype was picked up a small number of times. This chain connects TRBV2 to TRBJ2-4, with D unclear. CDR3 length: 14 amino acids. Germline V lookup: CDR1 SNHLY, CDR2 FYNNEI. Trimming removed 3 bases at V and 6 bases at J, with 12 bases between. The CDR3 is CASSESAVPNIQYF. CDR3 sequence (DNA): TGTGCCAGCAGTGAGTCCGCCGTACCAAACATTCAGTACTTC. Looking up the rest from reference TRBV2 and TRBJ2-4 gives the full variable domain: EPEVTQTPSHQVTQMGQEVILRCVPISNHLYFYWYRQILGQKVEFLVSFYNNEISEKSEIFDDQFSVERPDGSNFTLKIRSTKLEDSAMYFCASSESAVPNIQYFGAGTRLSVL.

Only a few counts were recorded for this clonotype. This chain connects TRBV20-1 to TRBJ1-1; D is possibly TRBD1 (5 bases). V gave up 0 bases and J gave up 1 base, with 12 bases separating them. The CDR3 consists of 15 residues. CDR1 and CDR2 from the germline V gene are DFQATT and SNEGSKA (reference sequence). The CDR3: CSARESGTANTEAFF. CDR3 sequence (DNA): TGCAGTGCTAGAGAATCCGGGACCGCGAACACTGAAGCTTTCTTT.